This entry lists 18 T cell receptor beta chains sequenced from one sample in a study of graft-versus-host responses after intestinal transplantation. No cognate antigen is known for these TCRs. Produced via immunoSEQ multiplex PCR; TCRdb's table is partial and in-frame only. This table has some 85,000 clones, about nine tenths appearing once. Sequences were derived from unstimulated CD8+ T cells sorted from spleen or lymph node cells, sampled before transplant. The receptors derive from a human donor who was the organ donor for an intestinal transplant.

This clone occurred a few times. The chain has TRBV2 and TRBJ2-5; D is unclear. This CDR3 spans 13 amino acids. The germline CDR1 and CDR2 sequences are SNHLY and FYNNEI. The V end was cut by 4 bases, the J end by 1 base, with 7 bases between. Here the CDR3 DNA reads TGTGCCAGCAGTGGTCACAGCCAAGAGACCCAGTACTTC. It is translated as CASSGHSQETQYF.

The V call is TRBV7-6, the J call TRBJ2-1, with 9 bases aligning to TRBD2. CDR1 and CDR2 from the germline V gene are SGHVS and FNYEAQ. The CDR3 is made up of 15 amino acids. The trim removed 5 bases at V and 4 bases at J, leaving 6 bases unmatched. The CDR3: CASSLRLADYNEQFF. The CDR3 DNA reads TGTGCCAGCAGCCTCCGACTAGCGGATTACAATGAGCAGTTCTTC.

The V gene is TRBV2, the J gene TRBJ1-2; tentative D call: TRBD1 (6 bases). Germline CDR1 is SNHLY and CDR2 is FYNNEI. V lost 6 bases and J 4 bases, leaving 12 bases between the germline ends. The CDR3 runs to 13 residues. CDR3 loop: CASSPVDSYGYTF. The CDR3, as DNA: TGTGCCAGCAGCCCCGTGGACAGCTATGGCTACACCTTC.

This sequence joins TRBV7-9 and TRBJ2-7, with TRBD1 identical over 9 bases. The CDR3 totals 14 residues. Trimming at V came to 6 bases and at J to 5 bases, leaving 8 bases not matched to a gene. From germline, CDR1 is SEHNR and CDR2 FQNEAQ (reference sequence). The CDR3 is CASSPGTGYDEQYF. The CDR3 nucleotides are TGTGCCAGCAGTCCCGGGACAGGGTACGACGAGCAGTACTTC.

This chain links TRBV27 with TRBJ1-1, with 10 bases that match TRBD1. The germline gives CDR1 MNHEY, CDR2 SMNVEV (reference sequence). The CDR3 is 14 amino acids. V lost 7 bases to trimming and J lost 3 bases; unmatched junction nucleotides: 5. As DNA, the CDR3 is TGTGCCAGCATAGAGGGACAGGGGTACACTGAAGCTTTCTTT. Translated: CASIEGQGYTEAFF.

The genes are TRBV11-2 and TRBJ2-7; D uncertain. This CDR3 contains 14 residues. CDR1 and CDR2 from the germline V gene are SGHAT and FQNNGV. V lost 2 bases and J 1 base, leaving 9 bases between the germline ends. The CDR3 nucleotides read TGTGCCAGCAGCTTAAACTACGGGTCCTACGAGCAGTACTTC. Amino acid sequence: CASSLNYGSYEQYF.

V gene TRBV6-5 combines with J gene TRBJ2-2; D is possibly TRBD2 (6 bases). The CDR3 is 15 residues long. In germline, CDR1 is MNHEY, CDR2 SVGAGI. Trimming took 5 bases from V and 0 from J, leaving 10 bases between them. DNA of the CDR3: TGTGCCAGCAGTCACGGGACTGCGAACACCGGGGAGCTGTTTTTT. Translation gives CASSHGTANTGELFF.

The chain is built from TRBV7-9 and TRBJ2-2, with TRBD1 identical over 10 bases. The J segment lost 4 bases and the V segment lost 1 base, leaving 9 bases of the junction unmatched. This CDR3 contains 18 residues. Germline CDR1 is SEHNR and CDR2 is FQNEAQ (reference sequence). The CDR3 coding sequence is TGTGCCAGCAGCTTAGGGGGACAGGGGATTCTATCCACCGGGGAGCTGTTTTTT. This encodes CASSLGGQGILSTGELFF.

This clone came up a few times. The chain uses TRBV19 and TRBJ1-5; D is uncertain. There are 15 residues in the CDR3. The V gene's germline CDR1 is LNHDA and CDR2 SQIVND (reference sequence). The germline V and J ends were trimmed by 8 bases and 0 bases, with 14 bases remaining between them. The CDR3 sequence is CASFPSSGSNQPQHF. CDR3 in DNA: TGTGCCAGTTTTCCCAGTAGCGGTAGCAATCAGCCCCAGCATTTT.

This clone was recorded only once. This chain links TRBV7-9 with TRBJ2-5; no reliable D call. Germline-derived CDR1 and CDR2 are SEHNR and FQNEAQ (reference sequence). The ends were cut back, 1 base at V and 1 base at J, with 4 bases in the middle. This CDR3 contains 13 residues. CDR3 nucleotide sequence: TGTGCCAGCAGCTTAGTCAGCCAAGAGACCCAGTACTTC. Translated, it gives CASSLVSQETQYF.

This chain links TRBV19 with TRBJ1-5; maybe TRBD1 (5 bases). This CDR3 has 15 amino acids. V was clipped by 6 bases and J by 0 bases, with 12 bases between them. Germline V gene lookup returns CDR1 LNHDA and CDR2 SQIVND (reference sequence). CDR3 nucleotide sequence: TGTGCCAGTAGCCGAGCAGGGTTTAGCAATCAGCCCCAGCATTTT. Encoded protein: CASSRAGFSNQPQHF.

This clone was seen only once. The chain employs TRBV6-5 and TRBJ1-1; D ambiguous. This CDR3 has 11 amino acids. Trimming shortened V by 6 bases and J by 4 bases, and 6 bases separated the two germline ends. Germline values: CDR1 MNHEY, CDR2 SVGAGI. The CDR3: CASSLATEAFF. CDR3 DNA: TGTGCCAGCAGCTTAGCCACTGAAGCTTTCTTT.

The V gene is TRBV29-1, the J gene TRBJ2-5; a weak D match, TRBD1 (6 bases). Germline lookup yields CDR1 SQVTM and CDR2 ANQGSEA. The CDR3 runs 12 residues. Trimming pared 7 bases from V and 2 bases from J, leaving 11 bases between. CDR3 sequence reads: CSAWTDQETQYF. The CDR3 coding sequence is TGCAGCGCCTGGACAGATCAAGAGACCCAGTACTTC.

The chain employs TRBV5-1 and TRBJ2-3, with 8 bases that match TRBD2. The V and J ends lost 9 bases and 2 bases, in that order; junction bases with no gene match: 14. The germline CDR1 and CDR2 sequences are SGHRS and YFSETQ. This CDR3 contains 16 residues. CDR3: CATVVISGGHTDTQYF. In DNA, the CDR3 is TGCGCCACCGTGGTCATAAGCGGGGGTCACACAGATACGCAGTATTTT. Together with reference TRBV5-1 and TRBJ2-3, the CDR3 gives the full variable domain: KAGVTQTPRYLIKTRGQQVTLSCSPISGHRSVSWYQQTPGQGLQFLFEYFSETQRNKGNFPGRFSGRQFSNSRSEMNVSTLELGDSALYLCATVVISGGHTDTQYFGPGTRLTVL.

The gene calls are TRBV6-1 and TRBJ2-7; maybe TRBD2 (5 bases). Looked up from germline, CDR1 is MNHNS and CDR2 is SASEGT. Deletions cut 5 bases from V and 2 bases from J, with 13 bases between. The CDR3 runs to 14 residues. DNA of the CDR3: TGTGCCAGCAGTCCATCGGACTTAGCCTACGAGCAGTACTTC. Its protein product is CASSPSDLAYEQYF.

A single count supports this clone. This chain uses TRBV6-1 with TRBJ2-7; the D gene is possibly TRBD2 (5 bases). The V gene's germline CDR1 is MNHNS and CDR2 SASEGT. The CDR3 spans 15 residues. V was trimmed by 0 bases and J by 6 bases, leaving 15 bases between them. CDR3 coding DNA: TGTGCCAGCAGTGAAGCCCGGACTTTCGCTAGCGAGCAGTACTTC. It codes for CASSEARTFASEQYF.

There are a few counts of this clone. Here the CDR3 DNA reads TGTGCCAGCAGCCAAACTCTTGGCTACGAGCAGTACTTC. This codes for CASSQTLGYEQYF. V gene TRBV7-9 combines with J gene TRBJ2-7; D unresolved. Trimming took 5 bases from V and 3 from J, leaving 11 bases between them. Germline V gene lookup returns CDR1 SEHNR and CDR2 FQNEAQ (reference sequence). The CDR3 length is 13 residues.

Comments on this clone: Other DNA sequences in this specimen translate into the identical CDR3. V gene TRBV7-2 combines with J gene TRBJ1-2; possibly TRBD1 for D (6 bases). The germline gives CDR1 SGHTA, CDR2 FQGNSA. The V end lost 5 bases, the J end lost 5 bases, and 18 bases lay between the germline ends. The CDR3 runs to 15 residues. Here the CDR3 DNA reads TGTGCCAGCAGCCCAATTACACAGGGAACTTATGGCTACACCTTC. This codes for CASSPITQGTYGYTF.